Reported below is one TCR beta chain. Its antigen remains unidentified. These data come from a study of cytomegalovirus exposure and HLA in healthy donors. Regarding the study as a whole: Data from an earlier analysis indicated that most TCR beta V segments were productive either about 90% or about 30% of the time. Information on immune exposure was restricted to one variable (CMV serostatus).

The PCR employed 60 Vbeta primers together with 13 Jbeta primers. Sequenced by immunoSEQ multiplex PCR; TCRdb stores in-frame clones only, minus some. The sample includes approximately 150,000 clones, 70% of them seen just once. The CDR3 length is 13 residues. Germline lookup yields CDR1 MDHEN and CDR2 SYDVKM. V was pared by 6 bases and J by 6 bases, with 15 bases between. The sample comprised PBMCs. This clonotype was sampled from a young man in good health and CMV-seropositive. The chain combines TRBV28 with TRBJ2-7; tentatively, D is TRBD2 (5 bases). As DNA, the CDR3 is TGTGCCAGCAGCCCGGCCCTTGAGGGCGAGCAGTACGTC. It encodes CASSPALEGEQYV.